This T cell receptor beta chain was observed in a study of OX40 agonist ivuxolimab in advanced cancers. Study-wide context: Patients received the agonistic anti-OX40 (CD134) antibody ivuxolimab. Patients in dose escalation had liver, melanoma, kidney or head and neck cancers.

The data were produced by immunoSEQ multiplex PCR, yet TCRdb's version contains in-frame clones alone and is incomplete. The data show 11,000 or so clones, around 87% seen once. The sample here was CD4+ or CD8+ T cells sorted from blood, taken in a trial of the OX40 agonist ivuxolimab. The source is an adult with an advanced solid tumor such as melanoma, head and neck, liver or kidney cancer.

CDR3 in amino acids: CASSLAQSYWAGTDNEQFF. As DNA, the CDR3 is TGTGCCAGCAGCTTAGCGCAATCGTACTGGGCGGGGACGGACAATGAGCAGTTCTTC. The rearrangement joins TRBV7-9 to TRBJ2-1; TRBD2 might be the D (6 bases). V lost 0 bases to trimming and J lost 5 bases, with 23 bases between them. The length of the CDR3 is 19 residues. Per germline, CDR1 SEHNR and CDR2 FQNEAQ (reference sequence).